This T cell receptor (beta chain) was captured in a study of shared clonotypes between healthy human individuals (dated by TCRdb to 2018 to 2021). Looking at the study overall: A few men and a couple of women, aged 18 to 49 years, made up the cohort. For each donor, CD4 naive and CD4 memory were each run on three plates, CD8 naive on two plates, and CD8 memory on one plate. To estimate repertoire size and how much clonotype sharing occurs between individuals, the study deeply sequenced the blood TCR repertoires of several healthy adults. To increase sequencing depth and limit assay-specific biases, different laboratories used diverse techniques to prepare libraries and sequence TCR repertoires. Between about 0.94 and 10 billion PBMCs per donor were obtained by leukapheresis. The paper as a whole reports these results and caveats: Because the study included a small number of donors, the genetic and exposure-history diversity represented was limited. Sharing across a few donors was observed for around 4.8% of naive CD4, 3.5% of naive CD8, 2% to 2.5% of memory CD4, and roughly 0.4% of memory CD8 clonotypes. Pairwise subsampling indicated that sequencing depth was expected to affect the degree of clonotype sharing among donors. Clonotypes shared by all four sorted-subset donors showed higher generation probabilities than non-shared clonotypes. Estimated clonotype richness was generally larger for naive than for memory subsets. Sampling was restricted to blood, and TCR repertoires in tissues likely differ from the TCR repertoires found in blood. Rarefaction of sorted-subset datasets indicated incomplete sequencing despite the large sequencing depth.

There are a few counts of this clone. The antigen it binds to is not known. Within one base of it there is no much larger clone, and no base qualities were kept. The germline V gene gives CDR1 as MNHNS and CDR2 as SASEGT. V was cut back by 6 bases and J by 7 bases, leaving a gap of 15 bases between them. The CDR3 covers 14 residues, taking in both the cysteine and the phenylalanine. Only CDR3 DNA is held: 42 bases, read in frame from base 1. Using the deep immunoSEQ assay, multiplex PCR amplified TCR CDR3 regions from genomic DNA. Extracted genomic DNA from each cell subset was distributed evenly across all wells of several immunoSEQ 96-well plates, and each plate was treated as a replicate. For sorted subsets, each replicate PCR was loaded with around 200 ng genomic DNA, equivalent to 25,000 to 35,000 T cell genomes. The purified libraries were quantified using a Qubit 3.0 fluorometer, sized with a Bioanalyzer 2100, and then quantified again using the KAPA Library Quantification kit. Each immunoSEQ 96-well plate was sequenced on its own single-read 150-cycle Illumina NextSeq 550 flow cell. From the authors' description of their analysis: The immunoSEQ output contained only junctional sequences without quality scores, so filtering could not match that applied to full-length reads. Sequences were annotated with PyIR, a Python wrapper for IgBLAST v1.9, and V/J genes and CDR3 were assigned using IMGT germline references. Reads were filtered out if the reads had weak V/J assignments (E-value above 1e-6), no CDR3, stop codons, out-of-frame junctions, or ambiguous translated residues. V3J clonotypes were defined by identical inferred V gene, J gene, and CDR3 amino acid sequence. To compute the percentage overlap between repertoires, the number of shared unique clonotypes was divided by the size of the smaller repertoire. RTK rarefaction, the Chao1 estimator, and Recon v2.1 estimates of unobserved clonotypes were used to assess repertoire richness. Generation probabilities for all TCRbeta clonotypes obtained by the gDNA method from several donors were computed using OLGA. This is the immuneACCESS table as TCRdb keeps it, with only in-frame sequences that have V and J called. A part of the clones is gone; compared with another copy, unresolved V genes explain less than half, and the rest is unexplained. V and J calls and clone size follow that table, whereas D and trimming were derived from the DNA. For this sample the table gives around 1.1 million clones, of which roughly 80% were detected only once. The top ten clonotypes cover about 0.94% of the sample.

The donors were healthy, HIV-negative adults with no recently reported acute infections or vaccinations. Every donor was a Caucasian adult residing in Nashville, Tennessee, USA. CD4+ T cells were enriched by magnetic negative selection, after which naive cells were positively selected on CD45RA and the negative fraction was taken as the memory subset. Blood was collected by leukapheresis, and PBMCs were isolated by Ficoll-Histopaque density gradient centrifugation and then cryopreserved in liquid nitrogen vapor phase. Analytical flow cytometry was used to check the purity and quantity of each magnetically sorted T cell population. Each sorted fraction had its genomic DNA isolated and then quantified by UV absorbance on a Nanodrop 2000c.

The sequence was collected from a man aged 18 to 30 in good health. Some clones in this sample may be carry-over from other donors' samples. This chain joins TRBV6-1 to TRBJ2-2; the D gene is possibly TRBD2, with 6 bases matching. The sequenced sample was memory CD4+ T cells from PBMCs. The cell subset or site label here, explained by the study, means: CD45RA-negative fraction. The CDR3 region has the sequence CASRSGRSDGELFF. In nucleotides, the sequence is TGTGCCAGCAGAAGCGGGCGTTCGGACGGGGAGCTGTTTTTT.